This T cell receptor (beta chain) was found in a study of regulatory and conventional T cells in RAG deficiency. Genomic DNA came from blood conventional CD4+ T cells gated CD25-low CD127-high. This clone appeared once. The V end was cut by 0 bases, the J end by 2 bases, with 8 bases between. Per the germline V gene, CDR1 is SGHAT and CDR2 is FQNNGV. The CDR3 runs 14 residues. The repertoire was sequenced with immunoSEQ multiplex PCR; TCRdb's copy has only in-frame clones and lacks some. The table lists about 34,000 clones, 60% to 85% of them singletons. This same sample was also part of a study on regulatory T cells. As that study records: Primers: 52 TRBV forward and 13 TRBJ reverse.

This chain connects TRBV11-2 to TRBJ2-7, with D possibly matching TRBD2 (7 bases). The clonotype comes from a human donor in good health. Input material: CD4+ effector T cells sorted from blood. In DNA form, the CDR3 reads TGTGCCAGCAGCTTAGAGGGGGGGCCCTACGAGCAGTACTTC. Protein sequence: CASSLEGGPYEQYF.